This TCR beta chain was recovered during a study of T cells in localized non-small cell lung cancer. Whole-study findings and limits: Clonality peaked in uninvolved adjacent lung rather than tumor. Sequencing was restricted to one tumor region; therefore, heterogeneity remains possible. In adjacent lung, a median roughly 62 of the top 100 tumor clones were found.

Sample share makes this clone medium-sized. Its antigen remains unknown. CDR3 size: 15 residues. Deletions cut 0 bases from V and 2 bases from J, with 6 bases between. Germline loops: CDR1 SGDLS, CDR2 YYNGEE. Some clones are missing from TCRdb's copy, which holds only in-frame ones; the method was immunoSEQ multiplex PCR. The sample has over 2,000 clones; roughly 22% are singletons. This TCR came from a man aged 35 to 69 with stage II lung adenocarcinoma. The chain couples TRBV9 to TRBJ2-6; unclear D gene. Sequences were derived from lung tumor tissue, sampled before any cancer treatment. The CDR3 region has the DNA TGTGCCAGCAGCGTAGGAAGTACTGGGGCCAACGTCCTGACTTTC. This gives the protein CASSVGSTGANVLTF.